These 8 T cell receptor beta chains were all obtained from the same sample, sequenced in a study of T-cell memory formation after mild COVID-19. MiXCR, run by TCRdb on the 5' RACE reads, gives a single entry per CDR3 protein. The sample lists about 560,000 distinct CDR3 sequences, 17% seen once, with 8.1% in the top ten. The sequenced sample was PBMCs or a T cell subset sorted from them (not recorded which). The receptors here all came from an adult woman who had mild COVID-19 (a few samples of this study predate the infection). Cell type and time point are not known.

The gene calls are TRBV4-2 and TRBJ2-7, with D tentatively TRBD2 (6 bases). The CDR3 sequence is 19 residues long. Germline CDR1 is LGHNA and CDR2 is YNFKEQ. V lost 1 base, J lost 3 bases, and 25 bases lay in between. This chain's CDR3 is CASSQAGLRGKRGNYEQYF. The CDR3 region has the DNA TGTGCCAGCAGCCAAGCTGGCCTGCGGGGCAAAAGGGGCAACTACGAGCAGTACTTC.

The rearrangement joins TRBV5-1 to TRBJ1-1; TRBD1 agrees at 7 bases. The CDR3 is 15 amino acids. The germline gives CDR1 SGHRS, CDR2 YFSETQ. After removal of 1 base from V and 0 bases from J, the junction contained 3 bases not matched to a gene. CDR3 in DNA: TGCGCCAGCAGCTTGAGCAGGGGGGTGAACACTGAAGCTTTCTTT. This sequence encodes CASSLSRGVNTEAFF.

The chain couples TRBV20-1 to TRBJ2-3, with a tentative D call TRBD2 (6 bases). The V end was cut by 3 bases, the J end by 5 bases, with 9 bases between. Germline CDR1 reads DFQATT; CDR2 reads SNEGSKA (reference sequence). The CDR3 has 12 amino acids. DNA of the CDR3: TGCAGTGCTAGGGGGACTCTAGATACGCAGTATTTT. It specifies CSARGTLDTQYF.

This clonotype came up many times. The chain joins TRBV4-2 to TRBJ2-3, with D unresolved. Germline CDR1 and CDR2: LGHNA and YNFKEQ. There are 16 residues in the CDR3. V was clipped by 1 base and J by 2 bases, with 13 bases between them. The CDR3 DNA is TGTGCCAGCAGCCAAGCGACACGGCTCCACACAGATACGCAGTATTTT. As protein: CASSQATRLHTDTQYF.

This rearrangement joins TRBV3-1 to TRBJ2-5; TRBD2 matches 8 bases. V trimming: 1 base; J trimming: 7 bases; junction bases outside the gene matches: 17. The CDR3 length is 18 residues. Germline V CDR1 and CDR2: LGHDT, YNNKEL (reference sequence). The CDR3 nucleotides read TGTGCCAGCAGCCAAGTTGCCCCCTATCCGGGACTAGAAGGGACCCAGTACTTC. Amino acid sequence: CASSQVAPYPGLEGTQYF.

The rearrangement links TRBV24-1 to TRBJ2-7, with D perhaps given as TRBD1 or TRBD2 (5 bases each). This CDR3 contains 13 residues. The germline V gene has CDR1 KGHDR and CDR2 SFDVKD. V dropped 1 base and J dropped 6 bases, with 9 bases sitting between them. The CDR3 DNA reads TGTGCCACCAGTGATTTCCGAGGGGCCGAGCAGTACTTC. Amino acids: CATSDFRGAEQYF.

This chain uses TRBV27 with TRBJ2-7, with TRBD1 matching 7 bases. This CDR3 region has 14 residues. The germline V gene has CDR1 MNHEY and CDR2 SMNVEV (reference sequence). Losses at the gene ends were 8 bases for V and 4 bases for J; bases not matched to a gene: 11. The CDR3 sequence is CASASGTDGYEQYF. CDR3 sequence (DNA): TGTGCCAGCGCCTCCGGGACAGATGGTTACGAGCAGTACTTC.

The V gene is TRBV15, the J gene TRBJ2-7, with TRBD1 identical over 10 bases. V lost 5 bases and J lost 6; bases outside the gene matches: 22. The CDR3 totals 19 residues. The germline CDR1 and CDR2 sequences are LNHNV and YYDKDF (reference sequence). The CDR3 DNA reads as TGTGCCACCAGCTCCCAGATCATTATGCCGGGACAGGGGACTCTCGAGCAGTACTTC. Translation: CATSSQIIMPGQGTLEQYF.